This entry lists 32 T cell receptor beta chains sequenced from one sample in a study of cytomegalovirus exposure and HLA in healthy donors. Assay: immunoSEQ multiplex PCR; the TCRdb copy retains only in-frame clones and omits some. The sample carries around 180,000 clones, 86% recorded once. Sequences were obtained from PBMCs. These receptors originate from a woman between 18 and 29 years old in good health and CMV-seronegative.

CDR3 DNA sequence: TGCAGCGTGGCACTTGGGGGGTACGAGCAGTACTTC. Translation: CSVALGGYEQYF. The chain employs TRBV29-1 and TRBJ2-7, with TRBD2 as a possible D gene (6 bases). In germline, CDR1 is SQVTM, CDR2 ANQGSEA. The CDR3 loop spans 12 amino acids. Trimming stripped 6 bases from V and 4 bases from J, with 13 bases between.

The J gene is TRBJ2-6, the V gene TRBV5-1; tentative D call: TRBD1 (6 bases). The length of the CDR3 is 17 residues. Trimming took off 2 bases at V and 1 base at J, with 13 bases between the two ends. Germline V gene sequence: CDR1 SGHRS, CDR2 YFSETQ. CDR3 in amino acids: CASSLVDRPSGANVLTF. The CDR3 DNA reads as TGCGCCAGCAGCTTAGTCGACAGGCCGTCTGGGGCCAACGTCCTGACTTTC.

The rearrangement links TRBV13 to TRBJ1-5; no clear D gene. The CDR3 sequence is 18 residues long. CDR1 PRHDT and CDR2 FYEKMQ come from the germline V gene (reference sequence). The V end lost 1 base, the J end lost 7 bases, and 23 bases lay between the germline ends. CDR3 sequence: CASSLVLLVFPRGQPQHF. The CDR3 DNA reads as TGTGCCAGCAGCTTAGTACTTCTTGTGTTCCCCCGAGGCCAGCCCCAGCATTTT.

V is TRBV12-5 and J is TRBJ2-1; the match to TRBD2 covers 15 bases. This CDR3 has 16 amino acids. Germline trimming cut 5 bases from V and 7 bases from J; bases unmatched to any gene: 6. Germline V CDR1 and CDR2: LGHNT, FRNRAP. In DNA form, the CDR3 reads TGTGCTAGTGGTCCCGGGACTAGCGGGGGGTTAAATGAGCAGTTCTTC. Translation: CASGPGTSGGLNEQFF.

The chain uses TRBV19 and TRBJ1-1; D gene ambiguous. V was clipped by 3 bases and J by 2 bases, with 10 bases between them. CDR1 is LNHDA and CDR2 is SQIVND in the germline V gene (reference sequence). CDR3 size: 14 residues. The CDR3 DNA follows: TGTGCCAGTAGTATTGGGAGTAGAAACACTGAAGCTTTCTTT. Its translation is CASSIGSRNTEAFF.

The gene calls are TRBV30 and TRBJ1-6; TRBD1 might be the D (6 bases). This CDR3 spans 17 amino acids. The V gene's germline CDR1 is GTSNPN and CDR2 SVGIG (reference sequence). V lost 4 bases and J lost 0, with 16 bases in between. The CDR3: CAWKVDSMSSYNSPLHF. The CDR3 DNA sequence: TGTGCCTGGAAGGTGGACAGCATGAGCTCCTATAATTCACCCCTCCACTTT.

The chain uses TRBV7-8 and TRBJ1-1; D gene ambiguous. The germline V gene has CDR1 SGHVS and CDR2 FQNEAQ. This CDR3 contains 13 residues. The V end was cut by 6 bases, the J end by 0 bases, with 8 bases between. In nucleotides, the CDR3 is TGTGCCAGCAGACTGCGGATGAACACTGAAGCTTTCTTT. This translates into CASRLRMNTEAFF.

The chain employs TRBV7-9 and TRBJ2-7; D might be TRBD2 (7 bases). The germline V gene has CDR1 SEHNR and CDR2 FQNEAQ (reference sequence). The CDR3 sequence is 16 residues long. Deletions cut 5 bases from V and 2 bases from J, with 19 bases between. The CDR3 coding sequence is TGTGCCAGCAGCCCCCCCGTAGGCGGGGGCACCTACGAGCAGTACTTC. Amino acid sequence: CASSPPVGGGTYEQYF.

The V gene is TRBV7-9, the J gene TRBJ1-2, with D perhaps TRBD1 (6 bases). V shed 5 bases and J shed 6 bases, with 13 bases lying between them. Germline V gene sequence: CDR1 SEHNR, CDR2 FQNEAQ (reference sequence). CDR3 size: 13 residues. CDR3 nucleotides: TGTGCCAGCAGCCGAACAGGGTGGGATGGCTACACCTTC. This sequence encodes CASSRTGWDGYTF.

The CDR3 DNA is TGTGCCAGCAGTGAAGTGGGCGGGACAGGGGATGCCTACAATGAGCAGTTCTTC. It yields the protein CASSEVGGTGDAYNEQFF. The chain combines TRBV6-1 with TRBJ2-1; 10 bases align to TRBD1. The CDR3 sequence is 18 residues long. V was clipped by 1 base and J by 2 bases; unmatched bases: 8. The germline V gene has CDR1 MNHNS and CDR2 SASEGT.

This clone appeared once. The genes are TRBV7-6 and TRBJ2-1; possibly TRBD1 for D (6 bases). V was shortened by 2 bases and J by 7 bases, with 18 bases between the two germline ends. This CDR3 comprises 16 residues. CDR1 is SGHVS, CDR2 FNYEAQ, per germline. Here the CDR3 DNA reads TGTGCCAGCAGCTTATCCTGGGGGCGGAATAGGAATGAGCAGTTCTTC. Protein product: CASSLSWGRNRNEQFF.

V usage is TRBV10-1 and J usage is TRBJ1-2; 7 bases align to TRBD1. J gave up 2 bases and V 4 bases, and 1 base lay outside the gene matches. Germline lookup yields CDR1 WNHNN and CDR2 SYGVQD (reference sequence). The CDR3 spans 13 residues. CDR3 protein: CASSVDRNYGYTF. CDR3 sequence (DNA): TGCGCCAGCAGTGTGGACAGGAACTATGGCTACACCTTC.

V usage is TRBV5-1 and J usage is TRBJ1-6, with 7 bases identical to TRBD1. CDR1 SGHRS and CDR2 YFSETQ come from the germline V gene. Trimming cost V 0 bases and J 6 bases; bases outside gene matches: 6. This CDR3 has 16 amino acids. The CDR3 sequence is CASSLGRWDSNSPLHF. The CDR3 coding sequence is TGCGCCAGCAGCTTGGGGCGGTGGGACAGTAATTCACCCCTCCACTTT.

V usage is TRBV6-4 and J usage is TRBJ2-2, with 8 positions matching TRBD2. The CDR3 totals 15 residues. V gave up 3 bases and J gave up 0 bases; unmatched junction bases: 0. Germline lookup yields CDR1 MRHNA and CDR2 SNTAGT. The DNA for the CDR3 is TGTGCCAGCAGTGAGGGACTAGCGAACACCGGGGAGCTGTTTTTT. Translation: CASSEGLANTGELFF.

This clone was recorded only once. This sequence joins TRBV11-3 and TRBJ2-1; 16 nucleotides match TRBD2. The V gene end was trimmed by 5 bases and the J gene end by 8 bases; junction bases not matched to a gene: 15. This CDR3 region has 19 residues. The germline gives CDR1 SGHNT, CDR2 YENEEA. The CDR3 protein is CASSPGVGTSGRVLDEQFF. The CDR3 nucleotides read TGTGCCAGCAGCCCAGGAGTAGGGACTAGCGGGAGGGTCCTGGATGAGCAGTTCTTC.

The chain recombines TRBV27 with TRBJ2-7; a possible D gene is TRBD1 (6 bases). CDR3 length: 17 residues. CDR1 is MNHEY and CDR2 is SMNVEV in the germline V gene (reference sequence). The V gene lost 5 bases and the J gene lost 0 bases, with 20 bases spanning the gap. The CDR3 here is CASSLIYTGNGSYEQYF. Here the CDR3 DNA reads TGTGCCAGCAGTCTTATATACACAGGGAATGGCTCCTACGAGCAGTACTTC.

This clone was counted once. The chain joins TRBV7-8 to TRBJ2-1; 9 bases are a match to TRBD2. With 1 base clipped from V and 0 bases from J, the junction kept 16 bases outside the gene matches. The CDR3 sequence is 21 residues long. In germline, CDR1 is SGHVS, CDR2 FQNEAQ. The CDR3 nucleotides read TGTGCCAGCAGCTTAGGCTCCGGGACTAGCCCTTTTCTCCGCTCCTACAATGAGCAGTTCTTC. Translation gives CASSLGSGTSPFLRSYNEQFF. Full variable domain (rest looked up from reference TRBV7-8 and TRBJ2-1): GAGVSQSPRYKVAKRGQDVALRCDPISGHVSLFWYQQALGQGPEFLTYFQNEAQLDKSGLPSDRFFAERPEGSVSTLKIQRTQQEDSAVYLCASSLGSGTSPFLRSYNEQFFGPGTRLTVL.

The chain combines TRBV11-3 with TRBJ2-1; TRBD2 is a possible D gene (5 bases). The CDR3 contains 16 residues. The germline V gene encodes CDR1 SGHNT and CDR2 YENEEA. The V and J ends lost 5 bases and 8 bases respectively, with 22 bases between them. CDR3 protein: CASSHGRSYPGDEQFF. Written as DNA, the CDR3 is TGTGCCAGCAGCCACGGTCGGTCCTACCCCGGGGATGAGCAGTTCTTC.

This rearrangement joins TRBV6-5 to TRBJ2-7; TRBD2 matches at 8 bases. CDR1 MNHEY and CDR2 SVGAGI come from the germline V gene. The CDR3 spans 14 residues. The ends lost 7 bases at V and 2 bases at J; junction bases unmatched: 7. CDR3 nucleotides: TGTGCCAGCACTAAAGGACTAGCCCCCTACGAGCAGTACTTC. It is translated as CASTKGLAPYEQYF.

This chain connects TRBV5-1 to TRBJ2-2; TRBD2 matches at 7 bases. Germline V gene sequence: CDR1 SGHRS, CDR2 YFSETQ. CDR3 length: 15 residues. Trimming took 2 bases from V and 5 from J; bases not matched to a gene: 6. CDR3 residues: CASSFTGGSTGELFF. CDR3 DNA: TGCGCCAGCAGCTTCACCGGCGGGAGTACCGGGGAGCTGTTTTTT.

The chain joins TRBV5-1 to TRBJ2-4; the D gene is possibly TRBD1 (6 bases). V shed 5 bases and J shed 3 bases, with 15 bases lying between them. Germline CDR1 reads SGHRS; CDR2 reads YFSETQ. The CDR3 totals 15 residues. CDR3 residues: CASRHQQGGKNIQYF. The CDR3 coding sequence is TGCGCCAGCAGACATCAACAGGGCGGCAAAAACATTCAGTACTTC.

J is TRBJ1-2 and V is TRBV30; maybe TRBD1 (6 bases). CDR3 size: 14 residues. Trimming took off 2 bases at V and 5 bases at J, with 15 bases between the two ends. Germline V gene sequence: CDR1 GTSNPN, CDR2 SVGIG (reference sequence). The CDR3 DNA is TGTGCCTGGAGTAAGGGGACACCAGAATATGGCTACACCTTC. This gives the protein CAWSKGTPEYGYTF.

This chain joins TRBV4-1 and TRBJ1-1; 7 positions match TRBD1. This CDR3 contains 14 residues. Trimming at V came to 1 base and at J to 6 bases, leaving 5 bases not matched to a gene. CDR1 is MGHRA, CDR2 YSYEKL, per germline. Here the CDR3 reads CASSQVPTGAEAFF. The CDR3 DNA reads as TGCGCCAGCAGCCAAGTTCCCACAGGGGCTGAAGCTTTCTTT.

With respect to this clone: Additional DNA sequences in this sample encode the identical CDR3. The CDR3: CASSPQGYGYTF. The CDR3 coding sequence is TGTGCCAGCAGTCCCCAGGGCTATGGCTACACCTTC. V and J are TRBV6-5 and TRBJ1-2; tentative D call: TRBD1 (5 bases). Trimming cost V 5 bases and J 4 bases, with 8 bases left between them. This CDR3 has 12 residues. Germline V lookup: CDR1 MNHEY, CDR2 SVGAGI.

This clone was recorded a few times. The V call is TRBV4-2, the J call TRBJ1-1; no clear D. This CDR3 has 16 amino acids. V gave up 1 base and J gave up 3 bases, with 15 bases separating them. Germline V gene sequence: CDR1 LGHNA, CDR2 YNFKEQ. DNA for the CDR3: TGTGCCAGCAGCCAAGCCTCAAACAGTGTAGACACTGAAGCTTTCTTT. It encodes CASSQASNSVDTEAFF.

The chain has TRBV7-3 and TRBJ2-3; 7 nucleotides match TRBD1. The CDR3 runs to 13 residues. V was pared by 1 base and J by 5 bases, with 0 bases of the junction left unmatched. Germline lookup yields CDR1 SGHTA and CDR2 FQGTGA. The CDR3 nucleotides read TGTGCCAGCAGCTTAAACAGGGGAGATACGCAGTATTTT. As protein: CASSLNRGDTQYF.

V gene TRBV30 combines with J gene TRBJ2-5; D might be TRBD1 (6 bases). The CDR3 loop spans 14 amino acids. Per the germline V gene, CDR1 is GTSNPN and CDR2 is SVGIG (reference sequence). The V end was cut by 5 bases, the J end by 6 bases, with 19 bases between. The CDR3 sequence: CAWAGQQTTQTQYF. Written as DNA, the CDR3 is TGTGCCTGGGCAGGACAGCAAACTACACAGACCCAGTACTTC. The full variable domain, completed using reference TRBV30 and TRBJ2-5, is SQTIHQWPATLVQPVGSPLSLECTVEGTSNPNLYWYRQAAGRGLQLLFYSVGIGQISSEVPQNLSASRPQDRQFILSSKKLLLSDSGFYLCAWAGQQTTQTQYFGPGTRLLVL.

The chain carries TRBV4-1 and TRBJ1-6, with D unresolved. The CDR3 is made up of 17 amino acids. The V and J ends lost 2 bases and 4 bases respectively, with 15 bases between them. Germline CDR1 is MGHRA and CDR2 is YSYEKL. The CDR3 spells CASSQQPRGIYNSPLHF. The CDR3 nucleotides are TGCGCCAGCAGCCAACAACCTCGGGGAATTTATAATTCACCCCTCCACTTT.

This chain connects TRBV9 to TRBJ2-1; a weak D match, TRBD2 (7 bases). This CDR3 contains 15 residues. Germline V lookup: CDR1 SGDLS, CDR2 YYNGEE. V was pared by 4 bases and J by 8 bases, with 19 bases between. The CDR3 region has the DNA TGTGCCAGCAGCTCCAATACGGGGGGCTGGGATGAGCAGTTCTTC. Its protein is CASSSNTGGWDEQFF. The complete variable domain, with remaining parts taken from reference TRBV9 and TRBJ2-1, reads DSGVTQTPKHLITATGQRVTLRCSPRSGDLSVYWYQQSLDQGLQFLIQYYNGEERAKGNILERFSAQQFPDLHSELNLSSLELGDSALYFCASSSNTGGWDEQFFGPGTRLTVL.

The genes are TRBV6-1 and TRBJ2-5; D might be TRBD2 (6 bases). CDR1 and CDR2 (germline): MNHNS, SASEGT. With 10 bases removed from V and 5 bases from J, the gap between germline ends came to 17 bases. This CDR3 region has 13 residues. The CDR3 loop is CATQGGVGETQYF. The CDR3 DNA reads TGTGCCACTCAGGGCGGGGTGGGTGAGACCCAGTACTTC.

This sequence joins TRBV9 and TRBJ2-2; D is uncertain. The CDR3 extends over 15 amino acids. Looked up from germline, CDR1 is SGDLS and CDR2 is YYNGEE. Trimming cost V 0 bases and J 2 bases, with 8 bases left between them. DNA of the CDR3: TGTGCCAGCAGCGTAGAGTTACTCAACACCGGGGAGCTGTTTTTT. Residues: CASSVELLNTGELFF.

The V and J genes are TRBV7-6 and TRBJ1-5; D is unclear. V lost 2 bases and J 2 bases, leaving 7 bases between the germline ends. The CDR3 sequence is 14 residues long. Germline CDR1 and CDR2: SGHVS and FNYEAQ. In nucleotides, the CDR3 is TGTGCCAGCAGCTTATCTGTTGGCAATCAGCCCCAGCATTTT. Residues: CASSLSVGNQPQHF.